This entry features one TCR beta chain sequence. The antigen is undetermined. Graves' hyperthyroidism was deemed stable absent ophthalmopathy progression within 18 months. PBMCs came from around 10 ml fresh peripheral blood. These data come from a study of T cells in Graves' hyperthyroidism and ophthalmopathy. General study findings and limits: The model predicted ophthalmopathy a median approximately seven months before onset.

RNA transcripts gave rise to amplified TCR beta CDR3 regions. The HTBI primer set was used in a first-round RT-PCR of the TCR CDR3. MiXCR was run by TCRdb on the multiplex PCR reads, yielding one entry per CDR3 protein. The table includes 800,000 or so distinct CDR3 sequences, about 38% detected once. Sequenced sample: blood. The sequence derives from a man between 18 and 35 years old with Graves' hyperthyroidism.

CDR3 amino acids: CASSSTGYNEQFF. Here the CDR3 DNA reads TGTGCCAGCAGCTCAACTGGCTACAATGAGCAGTTCTTC. V gene TRBV7-8 combines with J gene TRBJ2-1; no clear D gene. The ends were cut back, 4 bases at V and 3 bases at J, with 7 bases in the middle. CDR3 length: 13 residues. Germline V gives CDR1 SGHVS, CDR2 FQNEAQ.